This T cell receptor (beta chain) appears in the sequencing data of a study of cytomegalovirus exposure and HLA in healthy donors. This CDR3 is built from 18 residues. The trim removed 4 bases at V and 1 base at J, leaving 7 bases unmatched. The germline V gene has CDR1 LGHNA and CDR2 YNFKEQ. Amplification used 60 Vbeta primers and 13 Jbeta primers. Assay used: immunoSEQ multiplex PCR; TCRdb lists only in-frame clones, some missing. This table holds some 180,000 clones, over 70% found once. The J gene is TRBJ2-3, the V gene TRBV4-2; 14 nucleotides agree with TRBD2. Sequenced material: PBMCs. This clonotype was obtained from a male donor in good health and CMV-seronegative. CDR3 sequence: CASSPSTSGGAGTDTQYF. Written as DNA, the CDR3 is TGTGCCAGCAGCCCCTCGACTAGCGGGGGGGCCGGCACAGATACGCAGTATTTT.